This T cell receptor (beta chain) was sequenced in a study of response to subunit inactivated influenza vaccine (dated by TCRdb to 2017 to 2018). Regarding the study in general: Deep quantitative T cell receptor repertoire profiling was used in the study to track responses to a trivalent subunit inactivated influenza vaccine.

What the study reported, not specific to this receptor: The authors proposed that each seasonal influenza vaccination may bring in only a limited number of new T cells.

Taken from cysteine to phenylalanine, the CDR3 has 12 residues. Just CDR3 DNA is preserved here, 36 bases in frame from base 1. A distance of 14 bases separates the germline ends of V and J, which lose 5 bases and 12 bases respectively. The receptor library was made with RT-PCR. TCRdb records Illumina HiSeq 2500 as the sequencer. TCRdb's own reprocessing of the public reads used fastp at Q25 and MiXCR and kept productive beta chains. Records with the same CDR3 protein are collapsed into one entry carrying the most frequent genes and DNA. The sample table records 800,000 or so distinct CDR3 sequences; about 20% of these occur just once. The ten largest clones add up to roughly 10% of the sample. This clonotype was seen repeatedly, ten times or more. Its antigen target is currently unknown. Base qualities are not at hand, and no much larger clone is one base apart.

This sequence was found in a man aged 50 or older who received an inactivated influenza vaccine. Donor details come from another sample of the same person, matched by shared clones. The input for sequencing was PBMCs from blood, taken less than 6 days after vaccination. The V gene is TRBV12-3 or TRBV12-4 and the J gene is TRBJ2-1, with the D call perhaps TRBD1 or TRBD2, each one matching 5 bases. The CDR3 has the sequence CASSIGPGGQFF. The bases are TGTGCCAGCAGTATCGGTCCTGGGGGGCAGTTCTTC.